Listed below are T cell receptor beta chains from one sample, sequenced in a study of blood T cell repertoires in COVID-19. TCRdb keeps only in-frame clones here, not all; method: immunoSEQ multiplex PCR. The sample yields hundreds of thousands of clones, approximately 80% seen once. The sample comprised PBMCs or T cells enriched from blood (not recorded which). The receptors derive from a man between 40 and 49 years old who had been exposed to COVID-19. The conserved cysteine and the conserved F or W are not part of the CDR3 here. The D gene is left open where the match is weak.

CDR3aa,j_gene,d_gene,v_gene
ASSINDSSYNEQF,TRBJ2-1,.,TRBV21-1
ASSFLSGGEETQY,TRBJ2-5,TRBD2,TRBV7-9
SVGRGGASYNEQF,TRBJ2-1,.,TRBV29-1
ASSLGQVGGDTQY,TRBJ2-3,.,TRBV7-3
VAGRAGTGELF,TRBJ2-2,TRBD2,TRBV19
ASRLEQGRASPLH,TRBJ1-6,.,TRBV12-2
ASSARRQETQY,TRBJ2-5,.,TRBV2
ASSDPAGVGTDTQY,TRBJ2-3,TRBD2,TRBV9
AIGLAGGETQY,TRBJ2-5,TRBD2,TRBV10-3
ATSSVLAVSYNEQF,TRBJ2-1,.,TRBV15
ASSLSGANTGELF,TRBJ2-2,.,TRBV4-2
ASSRDRGGEQY,TRBJ2-7,TRBD1,TRBV7-9
ASRFGQQETQY,TRBJ2-5,.,TRBV12-3/TRBV12-4
SASRSVLDTQY,TRBJ2-3,.,TRBV20-1
ASSKNRGSASYGYT,TRBJ1-2,.,TRBV5-4
ARSLVGGSYSNQPQH,TRBJ1-5,TRBD1,TRBV5-3
ASTSGRETYNEQF,TRBJ2-1,.,TRBV5-4
ASSWGDTEAF,TRBJ1-1,.,TRBV5-6
ASSTGVGGANVLT,TRBJ2-6,TRBD1,TRBV6-5
ASSVGPNRREVYEQY,TRBJ2-7,TRBD2,TRBV9
ASSHELGANTEAF,TRBJ1-1,.,TRBV19
ASSTSGGFYGYT,TRBJ1-2,TRBD1,TRBV11-2
ASRASGGRTDTQY,TRBJ2-3,TRBD2,TRBV9
AWSVARAYGYT,TRBJ1-2,.,TRBV30
ASSPLAVYEQY,TRBJ2-7,TRBD2,TRBV7-2
ASSLEGLSIQY,TRBJ2-4,.,TRBV28
SVDSLPPNEQF,TRBJ2-1,.,TRBV29-1
SVEAPLDETQY,TRBJ2-5,.,TRBV29-1
ASSIDHGGLSYNEQF,TRBJ2-1,TRBD2,TRBV19
ASSQMTGDTEAF,TRBJ1-1,TRBD1,TRBV7-9
ATTEKINYGYT,TRBJ1-2,.,TRBV30
ATSDLVPPSGSLSFSYNEQF,TRBJ2-1,TRBD2,TRBV24-1
ASSLRDRAYEQY,TRBJ2-7,.,TRBV7-9
ATSPATGDEQY,TRBJ2-7,.,TRBV24-1
ASSQVGESV,TRBJ2-3,.,TRBV3-1/TRBV3-2
ASSQDQRQTYEQY,TRBJ2-7,.,TRBV3-1/TRBV3-2
ASRGQPGNTIY,TRBJ1-3,TRBD1,TRBV28
AKLGDRYYEQY,TRBJ2-7,TRBD1,TRBV10-2
AWSVRLEAF,TRBJ1-1,.,TRBV30
ASSDPRTGKLEAF,TRBJ1-1,.,TRBV6-1
ASSQGTGINYGYT,TRBJ1-2,.,TRBV4-2
ASSVEAAGSGQPQH,TRBJ1-5,.,TRBV2
ASSLGVGELF,TRBJ2-2,.,TRBV7-3
ASSPGWNSPLH,TRBJ1-6,.,TRBV27
ASSAQGSYEQY,TRBJ2-7,.,TRBV11-3
AISEGADEQY,TRBJ2-7,.,TRBV10-3
ASSLRAPTSGSRSRQF,TRBJ2-1,TRBD2,TRBV5-1
ASSGTANEQF,TRBJ2-1,.,TRBV2
ASSLSSSYNEQF,TRBJ2-1,.,TRBV7-6
ASSLAYRDLSGNTIY,TRBJ1-3,.,TRBV11-2
ASRRQENTEAF,TRBJ1-1,.,TRBV6-4
AISTGTGKGYT,TRBJ1-2,TRBD1,TRBV19
ASSLLVYVNEQY,TRBJ2-7,.,TRBV6-5
ASRRSIGSPLH,TRBJ1-6,.,TRBV2
ASSQLAGSPYEQY,TRBJ2-7,TRBD2,TRBV4-1
ASSKGQAADTQY,TRBJ2-3,TRBD1,TRBV5-8
ATEGGGQPQH,TRBJ1-5,.,TRBV6-5
ASSIDSTDTQY,TRBJ2-3,.,TRBV19
ATHLGAQGGYT,TRBJ1-2,.,TRBV6-5
ASSLRIAGGPMYGEQF,TRBJ2-1,TRBD2,TRBV14